This T cell receptor beta chain was sequenced in a study of OX40 agonist ivuxolimab in advanced cancers. General study results and limits: Averaged across samples, CD8+ T cells carried more expanded clones than CD4+ did. In the expanded peripheral T cells, antigen specificity was never determined.

This clone came up a few times. Its specificity is unknown. V gave up 7 bases and J gave up 5 bases; unmatched junction bases: 10. Germline loops: CDR1 MDHEN, CDR2 SYDVKM. CDR3 length: 17 residues. The protocol was immunoSEQ multiplex PCR, while the TCRdb copy is restricted to in-frame clones and leaves out a portion. The profile shows about 74,000 clones, about nine tenths of them singletons. The clonotype originates from an adult with an advanced solid tumor such as melanoma, head and neck, liver or kidney cancer. V and J are TRBV28 and TRBJ2-2, with TRBD2 matching over 13 bases. Material: CD4+ or CD8+ T cells sorted from blood, obtained in a trial of the OX40 agonist ivuxolimab. CDR3 amino acids: CASTPGPGLAGTGELFF. Written as DNA, the CDR3 is TGTGCCAGCACCCCCGGACCGGGACTAGCGGGAACCGGGGAGCTGTTTTTT.